A selection of T cell receptor beta chains follows, all from one sample in a study of cytomegalovirus exposure and HLA in healthy donors. Using immunoSEQ multiplex PCR, the repertoire was profiled, and TCRdb retains in-frame clones only, with some absent. The sample has about 220,000 clones, roughly 83% seen once. Sequences were obtained from PBMCs. The receptor source for this set is a boy aged 2 to 10 in good health and CMV-seronegative. The CDR3 runs from the conserved cysteine through the conserved F or W. A D gene is named only where the DNA matches it firmly. Some rows have no size entry. The others give once, few or many, or a class for an expanded clone.

j_gene: TRBJ1-1
v_gene: TRBV30
d_gene: NA
abundance: NA
CDR3aa: CAWIQQSPEAFF
CDR3nt: TGTGCCTGGATCCAACAGAGCCCTGAAGCTTTCTTT

j_gene: TRBJ2-1
v_gene: TRBV7-9
d_gene: NA
abundance: NA
CDR3aa: CASSFPIGGYNEQFF
CDR3nt: TGTGCCAGCAGCTTCCCGATAGGGGGCTACAATGAGCAGTTCTTC

j_gene: TRBJ2-3
v_gene: TRBV4-1
d_gene: TRBD1
abundance: NA
CDR3aa: CASSRAAGTGGTDTQYF
CDR3nt: TGCGCCAGCAGCCGAGCGGCCGGGACAGGGGGCACAGATACGCAGTATTTT

j_gene: TRBJ2-3
v_gene: TRBV7-3
d_gene: TRBD2
abundance: once
CDR3aa: CASSLNPGTSGGSDTQYF
CDR3nt: TGTGCCAGCAGCCTAAACCCGGGGACTAGCGGGGGGTCAGATACGCAGTATTTT

j_gene: TRBJ2-2
v_gene: TRBV6-1
d_gene: TRBD2
abundance: NA
CDR3aa: CASTSGSETGELFF
CDR3nt: TGTGCCAGCACCAGCGGGAGTGAGACCGGGGAGCTGTTTTTT

j_gene: TRBJ1-2
v_gene: TRBV29-1
d_gene: TRBD1
abundance: NA
CDR3aa: CSVKDRGDYGYTF
CDR3nt: TGCAGCGTAAAGGACAGGGGAGACTATGGCTACACCTTC

j_gene: TRBJ2-7
v_gene: TRBV6-6
d_gene: NA
abundance: NA
CDR3aa: CASSSLSYEQYF
CDR3nt: TGTGCCAGCAGTTCACTGTCCTACGAGCAGTACTTC

j_gene: TRBJ1-4
v_gene: TRBV25-1
d_gene: NA
abundance: NA
CDR3aa: CASSESHIAATNEKLFF
CDR3nt: TGTGCCAGCAGTGAATCTCACATAGCTGCAACTAATGAAAAACTGTTTTTT

j_gene: TRBJ2-7
v_gene: TRBV5-1
d_gene: TRBD2
abundance: NA
CDR3aa: CASSLVLTSGTTYEQYF
CDR3nt: TGCGCCAGCAGCTTGGTACTGACTAGCGGGACAACCTACGAGCAGTACTTC

j_gene: TRBJ1-1
v_gene: TRBV6-6
d_gene: TRBD1
abundance: NA
CDR3aa: CASSFSDRGPSEAFF
CDR3nt: TGTGCCAGCAGTTTCTCGGACAGGGGGCCGTCTGAAGCTTTCTTT

j_gene: TRBJ2-7
v_gene: TRBV2
d_gene: TRBD1
abundance: NA
CDR3aa: CASSPRTGAYEQYF
CDR3nt: TGTGCCAGCAGTCCCAGGACAGGGGCCTACGAGCAGTACTTC

j_gene: TRBJ1-6
v_gene: TRBV2
d_gene: NA
abundance: NA
CDR3aa: CASTPLSVLHF
CDR3nt: TGTGCCAGCACCCCTTTATCGGTCCTCCACTTT

j_gene: TRBJ2-7
v_gene: TRBV19
d_gene: TRBD1
abundance: once
CDR3aa: CASSIRDSPYEQYF
CDR3nt: TGTGCCAGTAGTATAAGGGACAGTCCTTACGAGCAGTACTTC

j_gene: TRBJ1-1
v_gene: TRBV2
d_gene: NA
abundance: NA
CDR3aa: CASSEGPQLMNTEAFF
CDR3nt: TGTGCCAGCAGTGAGGGGCCACAGCTCATGAACACTGAAGCTTTCTTT

j_gene: TRBJ1-2
v_gene: TRBV27
d_gene: NA
abundance: NA
CDR3aa: CASSLSWADYYGYTF
CDR3nt: TGTGCCAGCAGTTTATCATGGGCGGACTACTATGGCTACACCTTC

j_gene: TRBJ2-1
v_gene: TRBV6-1
d_gene: NA
abundance: once
CDR3aa: CASRGGGNEQFF
CDR3nt: TGTGCCAGCAGAGGGGGAGGGAATGAGCAGTTCTTC

j_gene: TRBJ2-7
v_gene: TRBV5-1
d_gene: TRBD2
abundance: once
CDR3aa: CASSLAGVAGAYEQYF
CDR3nt: TGCGCCAGCAGCTTGGCCGGGGTAGCGGGAGCTTACGAGCAGTACTTC

j_gene: TRBJ1-5
v_gene: TRBV7-2
d_gene: TRBD1
abundance: NA
CDR3aa: CASRKDRASNQPQHF
CDR3nt: TGTGCCAGCAGGAAGGACAGGGCCAGCAATCAGCCCCAGCATTTT

j_gene: TRBJ1-1
v_gene: TRBV7-9
d_gene: NA
abundance: NA
CDR3aa: CASSSRTDGAFF
CDR3nt: TGTGCCAGCAGCTCCCGTACAGATGGTGCTTTCTTT

j_gene: TRBJ1-5
v_gene: TRBV7-6
d_gene: NA
abundance: few
CDR3aa: CASSLEGGAQPQHF
CDR3nt: TGTGCCAGCAGCTTAGAAGGGGGAGCCCAGCCCCAGCATTTT

j_gene: TRBJ1-2
v_gene: TRBV30
d_gene: NA
abundance: NA
CDR3aa: CAWSSRGGAGGYTF
CDR3nt: TGTGCCTGGAGTTCCCGCGGGGGGGCCGGTGGCTACACCTTC

j_gene: TRBJ2-7
v_gene: TRBV30
d_gene: TRBD1
abundance: once
CDR3aa: CAGEQGNEQYF
CDR3nt: TGTGCCGGCGAACAGGGGAACGAGCAGTACTTC

j_gene: TRBJ1-2
v_gene: TRBV11-2
d_gene: TRBD1
abundance: NA
CDR3aa: CASSLTQGTVYYNYGYTF
CDR3nt: TGTGCCAGCAGCCTAACCCAGGGGACAGTTTACTATAACTATGGCTACACCTTC

j_gene: TRBJ1-1
v_gene: TRBV5-1
d_gene: TRBD1
abundance: few
CDR3aa: CASSLGQANTEAFF
CDR3nt: TGCGCCAGCAGCCTCGGACAGGCGAACACTGAAGCTTTCTTT

j_gene: TRBJ2-7
v_gene: TRBV9
d_gene: NA
abundance: NA
CDR3aa: CASSLGLSSSYEQYF
CDR3nt: TGTGCCAGCAGCCTAGGACTGTCGAGCTCCTACGAGCAGTACTTC

j_gene: TRBJ2-3
v_gene: TRBV9
d_gene: TRBD2
abundance: NA
CDR3aa: CASSVGLAGAADTQYF
CDR3nt: TGTGCCAGCAGCGTAGGACTAGCGGGAGCTGCTGATACGCAGTATTTT

j_gene: TRBJ2-1
v_gene: TRBV2
d_gene: TRBD2
abundance: few
CDR3aa: CANHRAGGPNEQFF
CDR3nt: TGTGCCAACCACAGAGCGGGAGGGCCCAATGAGCAGTTCTTC

j_gene: TRBJ2-7
v_gene: TRBV7-9
d_gene: TRBD1
abundance: NA
CDR3aa: CASRNRDSYEQYF
CDR3nt: TGTGCCAGCAGAAACCGGGACAGTTACGAGCAGTACTTC

j_gene: TRBJ1-1
v_gene: TRBV7-9
d_gene: NA
abundance: NA
CDR3aa: CSSSLVTELEAFF
CDR3nt: TGTTCCAGCAGCTTAGTGACAGAACTTGAAGCTTTCTTT

j_gene: TRBJ2-7
v_gene: TRBV6-1
d_gene: NA
abundance: few
CDR3aa: CASRRDRITYEQYF
CDR3nt: TGTGCCAGCAGGCGGGACAGAATTACCTACGAGCAGTACTTC

j_gene: TRBJ1-5
v_gene: TRBV4-2
d_gene: NA
abundance: NA
CDR3aa: CASSQEVDSDSNQPQHF
CDR3nt: TGTGCCAGCAGCCAAGAGGTTGACAGTGATAGCAATCAGCCCCAGCATTTT

j_gene: TRBJ2-6
v_gene: TRBV2
d_gene: TRBD1
abundance: few
CDR3aa: CASSEGTGDAGANVLTF
CDR3nt: TGTGCCAGCAGTGAGGGGACAGGGGATGCTGGGGCCAACGTCCTGACTTTC

j_gene: TRBJ1-1
v_gene: TRBV5-6
d_gene: NA
abundance: NA
CDR3aa: CASSTYREEAFF
CDR3nt: TGTGCCAGCAGCACCTACAGGGAAGAAGCTTTCTTT